Each of the 18 T cell receptor beta chains below was sequenced from the same sample in a study of chemoradiotherapy in HPV16-positive cancers. Generated by immunoSEQ multiplex PCR, the TCRdb table keeps only in-frame clones and is missing some. The table shows tens of thousands of clones, with around 94% occurring only once. Sequenced material: blood, taken from a patient who underwent chemoradiotherapy. Receptors originate from a human donor with HPV-associated anogenital cancer.

This rearrangement joins TRBV6-5 to TRBJ1-4, with 8 bases identical to TRBD1. Germline-derived CDR1 and CDR2 are MNHEY and SVGAGI. Trimming removed 6 bases from V and 7 bases from J; junction bases left unmatched: 10. The CDR3 length is 15 residues. The CDR3 DNA reads TGTGCCAGCAGCCCAACAGGGGGTGGAATTGAAAAACTGTTTTTT. This gives the protein CASSPTGGGIEKLFF.

The chain recombines TRBV29-1 with TRBJ1-1; TRBD1 is a possible D gene (5 bases). The V and J ends lost 4 bases and 1 base respectively, with 10 bases between them. Germline V gene lookup returns CDR1 SQVTM and CDR2 ANQGSEA. The length of the CDR3 is 13 residues. Written as DNA, the CDR3 is TGCAGCGTTGCTCAAGGGGCGAACACTGAAGCTTTCTTT. It specifies CSVAQGANTEAFF.

The chain uses TRBV19 and TRBJ2-7; 8 positions agree with TRBD2. V shed 9 bases and J 0 bases; nucleotides not matched to a gene: 7. Per the germline V gene, CDR1 is LNHDA and CDR2 is SQIVND (reference sequence). The CDR3 extends over 14 amino acids. The CDR3 nucleotides are TGTGCCAGGGACGCCGGGACTAGCTCCTACGAGCAGTACTTC. Translation gives CARDAGTSSYEQYF. Complete variable domain (other parts from reference TRBV19 and TRBJ2-7): DGGITQSPKYLFRKEGQNVTLSCEQNLNHDAMYWYRQDPGQGLRLIYYSQIVNDFQKGDIAEGYSVSREKKESFPLTVTSAQKNPTAFYLCARDAGTSSYEQYFGPGTRLTVT.

The chain is built from TRBV5-1 and TRBJ1-1, with D possibly TRBD1 on 6 matching bases. This CDR3 comprises 13 residues. V was clipped by 4 bases and J by 4 bases, with 11 bases between them. From germline, CDR1 is SGHRS and CDR2 YFSETQ. The CDR3 DNA follows: TGCGCCAGCAGCATGGGACATGGCACTGAAGCTTTCTTT. Protein sequence: CASSMGHGTEAFF.

V is TRBV18 and J is TRBJ2-1, with 14 bases aligning to TRBD2. The CDR3 length is 18 residues. The ends lost 2 bases at V and 5 bases at J; junction bases unmatched: 8. Germline V lookup: CDR1 KGHSH, CDR2 LQKENI. The CDR3 DNA reads TGTGCCAGCTCACCATTCTATGGGACTAGCGGGGGTGACAATGAGCAGTTCTTC. This encodes CASSPFYGTSGGDNEQFF.

J is TRBJ1-5 and V is TRBV5-4; D gene ambiguous. CDR1 SGHNT and CDR2 YYREEE come from the germline V gene (reference sequence). CDR3 size: 13 residues. The V end was cut by 4 bases, the J end by 6 bases, with 11 bases between. CDR3 sequence (DNA): TGTGCCAGCAGCAATTACGGAGGTCAGCCCCAGCATTTT. It translates to CASSNYGGQPQHF.

The V gene is TRBV2, the J gene TRBJ2-5, with a tentative D call TRBD1 (5 bases). This CDR3 is 15 amino acids long. V lost 2 bases to trimming and J lost 5 bases, with 15 bases between them. Germline V gene lookup returns CDR1 SNHLY and CDR2 FYNNEI. The CDR3 sequence is CASSEFGQGQETQYF. DNA of the CDR3: TGTGCCAGCAGTGAATTTGGGCAGGGCCAGGAGACCCAGTACTTC.

The DNA for the CDR3 is TGTGCCAGCAGCTTAGGGACTAGCGGGAGGGGCTACAATGAGCAGTTCTTC. Residues: CASSLGTSGRGYNEQFF. This chain joins TRBV11-2 and TRBJ2-1, with 15 nucleotides matching TRBD2. Losses at the gene ends were 1 base for V and 3 bases for J; bases not matched to a gene: 1. The CDR3 length is 17 residues. CDR1 is SGHAT and CDR2 is FQNNGV in the germline V gene.

The gene calls are TRBV9 and TRBJ1-3; perhaps TRBD1 as D (6 bases). Trimming took 1 base from V and 9 from J, leaving 20 bases between them. Germline CDR1 reads SGDLS; CDR2 reads YYNGEE. There are 16 residues in the CDR3. The CDR3 loop is CASSVPGQTVEGTIYF. DNA of the CDR3: TGTGCCAGCAGCGTACCCGGACAGACCGTCGAAGGCACCATATATTTT. Combining the CDR3 with reference TRBV9 and TRBJ1-3 gives the whole variable domain DSGVTQTPKHLITATGQRVTLRCSPRSGDLSVYWYQQSLDQGLQFLIQYYNGEERAKGNILERFSAQQFPDLHSELNLSSLELGDSALYFCASSVPGQTVEGTIYFGEGSWLTVV.

This clone has more than one count but fewer than ten. The J gene is TRBJ2-5, the V gene TRBV5-4, with D perhaps matching TRBD2 (5 bases). Germline lookup yields CDR1 SGHNT and CDR2 YYREEE (reference sequence). CDR3 size: 14 residues. V lost 1 base and J lost 2, with 9 bases in between. The CDR3 loop is CASSLSGVQETQYF. The DNA for the CDR3 is TGTGCCAGCAGCTTGTCCGGGGTTCAAGAGACCCAGTACTTC.

The chain has TRBV5-1 and TRBJ2-3; the D gene is possibly TRBD1 (6 bases). Germline lookup yields CDR1 SGHRS and CDR2 YFSETQ. V shed 5 bases and J shed 3 bases, with 16 bases lying between them. The CDR3 runs to 15 residues. This chain's CDR3 is CASSLLPTGTDTQYF. The DNA for the CDR3 is TGCGCCAGCAGTCTACTCCCAACAGGGACAGATACGCAGTATTTT. The whole variable domain, remainder taken from reference TRBV5-1 and TRBJ2-3, is KAGVTQTPRYLIKTRGQQVTLSCSPISGHRSVSWYQQTPGQGLQFLFEYFSETQRNKGNFPGRFSGRQFSNSRSEMNVSTLELGDSALYLCASSLLPTGTDTQYFGPGTRLTVL.

This chain links TRBV10-1 with TRBJ2-7; D possibly corresponds to TRBD1 (6 bases). Looked up from germline, CDR1 is WNHNN and CDR2 is SYGVQD (reference sequence). V lost 0 bases and J 3 bases, leaving 9 bases between the germline ends. This CDR3 comprises 14 residues. CDR3 in DNA: TGCGCCAGCAGTGAGTCGTTACAGGGCTACGAGCAGTACTTC. This codes for CASSESLQGYEQYF.

This clone occurred once. The CDR3 loop is CASSLGMKGDGYTF. CDR3 coding DNA: TGTGCCAGCAGCTTGGGTATGAAGGGCGACGGCTACACCTTC. The rearrangement links TRBV5-4 to TRBJ1-2, with D uncertain. The CDR3 covers 14 residues. Trimming pared 0 bases from V and 8 bases from J, leaving 14 bases between. Germline-derived CDR1 and CDR2 are SGHNT and YYREEE (reference sequence).

This clone showed up just once. V gene TRBV12-2 combines with J gene TRBJ1-3. TRBV12-2 corresponds to a pseudogene. This CDR3 contains 16 residues. The CDR3 nucleotides read TGTGCAAGTCGCTTAGCGGTGCGCATACGTGGAAACACCATATATTTT. Translating it yields CASRLAVRIRGNTIYF.

The chain carries TRBV9 and TRBJ1-6; no reliable D call. The ends were cut back, 0 bases at V and 9 bases at J, with 13 bases in the middle. CDR1 and CDR2 (germline): SGDLS, YYNGEE. The CDR3 has 15 residues. The CDR3 here is CASSVDFWGGSPLHF. The CDR3 DNA reads as TGTGCCAGCAGCGTAGATTTTTGGGGTGGTTCACCCCTCCACTTT.

The J gene is TRBJ2-7, the V gene TRBV6-6; 7 positions agree with TRBD2. V shed 6 bases, J shed 6 bases, and the junction held 8 bases outside the gene matches. This CDR3 is built from 13 residues. Germline loops: CDR1 MNHNY, CDR2 SVGAGI (reference sequence). CDR3 sequence reads: CASSVWGGSEQYF. The CDR3 DNA follows: TGTGCCAGCAGCGTTTGGGGGGGGAGCGAGCAGTACTTC.

The chain has TRBV18 and TRBJ2-7; 8 nucleotides match TRBD2. With 5 bases clipped from V and 6 bases from J, the junction kept 9 bases outside the gene matches. The germline gives CDR1 KGHSH, CDR2 LQKENI. The CDR3 spans 14 residues. Here the CDR3 reads CASSTSRGGAEQYF. CDR3 nucleotides: TGTGCCAGCTCAACGAGCCGGGGGGGCGCCGAGCAGTACTTC.

This chain uses TRBV28 with TRBJ2-7, with a possible D match to TRBD2 (5 bases). Germline V gene sequence: CDR1 MDHEN, CDR2 SYDVKM. Trimming shortened V by 7 bases and J by 3 bases, and 22 bases separated the two germline ends. The CDR3 length is 16 residues. CDR3 bases: TGTGCCAGCAATTCTCGGGATTCCGATACATACTACGAGCAGTACTTC. This gives the protein CASNSRDSDTYYEQYF.